The 32 T cell receptor beta chains presented below share a single source sample, sequenced in a study of T-cell memory formation after mild COVID-19. TCRdb fed the 5' RACE reads into MiXCR, producing one record per CDR3 protein. The table records about 400,000 distinct CDR3 sequences, less than 25% of them present only once. The specimen was PBMCs or a T cell subset sorted from them (not recorded which). The receptors derive from an adult woman who had mild COVID-19 (a few samples of this study predate the infection). Cell type and time point are not known.

This chain links TRBV20-1 with TRBJ1-1, with D unclear. The CDR3 has 13 amino acids. V gave up 2 bases and J gave up 6 bases, with 13 bases separating them. CDR1 DFQATT and CDR2 SNEGSKA come from the germline V gene (reference sequence). The CDR3 protein is CSARWAREAEAFF. DNA for the CDR3: TGCAGTGCTAGATGGGCCCGTGAAGCTGAAGCTTTCTTT.

The V gene is TRBV6-1, the J gene TRBJ2-5; D call uncertain. The CDR3 spans 11 residues. Germline CDR1 is MNHNS and CDR2 is SASEGT. V was cut by 1 base and J by 5 bases, with 2 bases left in between. The CDR3, as DNA: TGTGCCAGCAGTGAAGAGGAGACCCAGTACTTC. The encoded protein is CASSEEETQYF.

The chain recombines TRBV12-3 or TRBV12-4 with TRBJ1-2; D ambiguous. Trimming removed 6 bases at V and 8 bases at J, with 13 bases between. This CDR3 has 12 amino acids. CDR3 in DNA: TGTGCCAGCAGCCCTGGACGGACGGGCTACACCTTC. Translating it yields CASSPGRTGYTF.

V gene TRBV7-8 combines with J gene TRBJ2-7; 10 bases map to TRBD1. Trimming at V came to 3 bases and at J to 7 bases, leaving 9 bases not matched to a gene. The CDR3 sequence is 15 residues long. The germline V gene encodes CDR1 SGHVS and CDR2 FQNEAQ. CDR3 sequence (DNA): TGTGCCAGCAGCTTGGAGGGACAGGGGCCTCGGGAGCAGTACTTC. Amino acid sequence: CASSLEGQGPREQYF.

This sequence joins TRBV3-1 and TRBJ2-5; 9 bases line up with TRBD2. Germline lookup yields CDR1 LGHDT and CDR2 YNNKEL (reference sequence). This CDR3 is built from 16 residues. The ends lost 4 bases at V and 4 bases at J; junction bases unmatched: 10. The chain's CDR3 is CASSPSLAGGRETQYF. In DNA, the CDR3 is TGTGCCAGCAGCCCCTCTCTGGCGGGGGGGCGAGAGACCCAGTACTTC.

In this sample, this clonotype turned up a few times. The chain recombines TRBV24-1 with TRBJ1-2; D is unresolved. The V gene's germline CDR1 is KGHDR and CDR2 SFDVKD. The V end lost 5 bases, the J end lost 4 bases, and 19 bases lay between the germline ends. The CDR3 length is 16 residues. CDR3: CATSGNSATDFYGYTF. CDR3 in DNA: TGTGCCACCAGTGGCAACAGTGCGACGGACTTCTATGGCTACACCTTC.

There are many counts of this clonotype. The chain is built from TRBV20-1 and TRBJ2-7, with a possible D match to TRBD1 (5 bases). Germline lookup yields CDR1 DFQATT and CDR2 SNEGSKA (reference sequence). The CDR3 sequence is 15 residues long. V lost 0 bases and J 2 bases, leaving 14 bases between the germline ends. In nucleotides, the CDR3 is TGCAGTGCTAGAGATCACTTAGGGGCCCCCTACGAGCAGTACTTC. Translating gives CSARDHLGAPYEQYF.

This clonotype was counted a few times. This chain connects TRBV29-1 to TRBJ1-3, with D uncertain. V was trimmed by 7 bases and J by 8 bases, leaving 18 bases between them. Germline lookup yields CDR1 SQVTM and CDR2 ANQGSEA. This CDR3 comprises 13 residues. The DNA for the CDR3 is TGCAGCGCCCGAATGGTTCTAAGAGACACCATATATTTT. Translating gives CSARMVLRDTIYF.

V and J are TRBV24-1 and TRBJ2-7; D gene ambiguous. The germline gives CDR1 KGHDR, CDR2 SFDVKD. This CDR3 comprises 15 residues. Trimming shortened V by 0 bases and J by 3 bases, and 11 bases separated the two germline ends. The CDR3 DNA reads as TGTGCCACCAGTGATTTGGATACCCCGGGCTACGAGCAGTACTTC. This gives the protein CATSDLDTPGYEQYF.

The chain is built from TRBV18 and TRBJ2-2, with 7 bases identical to TRBD1. The V and J ends lost 3 bases and 1 base, in that order; junction bases with no gene match: 5. CDR1 KGHSH and CDR2 LQKENI come from the germline V gene. CDR3 size: 16 residues. The CDR3 DNA follows: TGTGCCAGCTCACCTGTAAGGACAGGGAACACCGGGGAGCTGTTTTTT. Protein product: CASSPVRTGNTGELFF.

This chain links TRBV5-4 with TRBJ1-2, with unresolved D. The CDR3 length is 14 residues. Trimming removed 4 bases from V and 8 bases from J, with 18 bases in between. Germline values: CDR1 SGHNT, CDR2 YYREEE (reference sequence). CDR3 protein: CASSLDAPDEGYTF. CDR3 nucleotides: TGTGCCAGCAGCCTCGACGCCCCGGACGAAGGCTACACCTTC.

The rearrangement uses TRBV20-1 and TRBJ1-2; tentatively, D is TRBD1 (5 bases). This CDR3 is 14 amino acids long. V gave up 6 bases and J gave up 0 bases, with 14 bases separating them. Germline loops: CDR1 DFQATT, CDR2 SNEGSKA (reference sequence). The CDR3 DNA follows: TGCAGTGCGATACGTAGGGGAGCTAACTATGGCTACACCTTC. This gives the protein CSAIRRGANYGYTF.

The rearrangement links TRBV12-3 or TRBV12-4 to TRBJ2-5, with 8 positions matching TRBD2. The CDR3 extends over 15 amino acids. V lost 5 bases, J lost 4 bases, and 9 bases stayed unmatched. CDR3 DNA sequence: TGTGCCAGCAGTAAACGTCGCCGGGAGGGAGAGACCCAGTACTTC. Translation: CASSKRRREGETQYF.

The rearrangement links TRBV2 to TRBJ2-2, with D perhaps matching TRBD2 (6 bases). The V end was cut by 1 base, the J end by 5 bases, with 17 bases between. Per the germline V gene, CDR1 is SNHLY and CDR2 is FYNNEI. The CDR3 runs to 17 residues. In DNA form, the CDR3 reads TGTGCCAGCAGTGAAGTTTACGGGAGTATAAATACCGGGGAGCTGTTTTTT. Encoded protein: CASSEVYGSINTGELFF.

V usage is TRBV6-6 and J usage is TRBJ1-1, with 8 bases aligning to TRBD1. After removal of 0 bases from V and 0 bases from J, the junction contained 9 bases not matched to a gene. The CDR3 spans 18 residues. CDR1 is MNHNY and CDR2 is SVGAGI in the germline V gene (reference sequence). In nucleotides, the CDR3 is TGTGCCAGCAGTTACTCGAGTGGTTTGGACAGGGTGAACACTGAAGCTTTCTTT. Its protein product is CASSYSSGLDRVNTEAFF.

The gene calls are TRBV19 and TRBJ2-2; D unclear. Per germline, CDR1 LNHDA and CDR2 SQIVND (reference sequence). There are 14 residues in the CDR3. V was shortened by 1 base and J by 2 bases, with 5 bases between the two germline ends. The CDR3 loop is CASSIAGNTGELFF. CDR3 nucleotides: TGTGCCAGTAGTATAGCGGGCAACACCGGGGAGCTGTTTTTT.

The J gene is TRBJ2-7, the V gene TRBV6-5; possibly TRBD1 for D (6 bases). The CDR3 length is 16 residues. Germline CDR1 and CDR2: MNHEY and SVGAGI. Trimming left V 0 bases short and J 0 bases short, with 12 bases between. The CDR3, as DNA: TGTGCCAGCAGTTACTCTTACCCAGGGGACTCCTACGAGCAGTACTTC. Its translation: CASSYSYPGDSYEQYF.

This clonotype was detected only a few times. The chain employs TRBV5-1 and TRBJ2-4; 7 bases are a match to TRBD1. Germline CDR1 and CDR2: SGHRS and YFSETQ. With 4 bases clipped from V and 8 bases from J, the junction kept 9 bases outside the gene matches. The CDR3 is 14 amino acids. In DNA, the CDR3 is TGCGCCAGCAGCGTGGGGGACAGCCAAGACATTCAGTACTTC. Its translation: CASSVGDSQDIQYF.

This clonotype was picked up a small number of times. J is TRBJ1-1 and V is TRBV4-2; TRBD1 might be the D (5 bases). V gave up 5 bases and J gave up 3 bases, with 16 bases separating them. Germline values: CDR1 LGHNA, CDR2 YNFKEQ. This CDR3 has 15 residues. Written as DNA, the CDR3 is TGTGCCAGCAGCGCACCAGGGAAGGCGGACACTGAAGCTTTCTTT. As protein: CASSAPGKADTEAFF.

This clonotype was detected only a few times. The chain is built from TRBV3-1 and TRBJ2-1, with 8 bases lining up with TRBD2. Looked up from germline, CDR1 is LGHDT and CDR2 is YNNKEL (reference sequence). J was trimmed by 4 bases and V by 1 base; bases with no gene match: 3. The CDR3 consists of 15 residues. The CDR3 protein is CASSQGLATYNEQFF. CDR3 nucleotides: TGTGCCAGCAGCCAAGGACTAGCGACGTACAATGAGCAGTTCTTC.

The chain is built from TRBV3-1 and TRBJ2-1, with TRBD2 matching 11 bases. This CDR3 is built from 17 residues. The germline CDR1 and CDR2 sequences are LGHDT and YNNKEL (reference sequence). J gave up 5 bases and V 1 base, and 7 bases lay outside the gene matches. CDR3 sequence: CASSQGLAGTSDNEQFF. CDR3 DNA: TGTGCCAGCAGCCAAGGACTAGCGGGGACCAGCGACAATGAGCAGTTCTTC.

The rearrangement links TRBV24-1 to TRBJ2-3, with D possibly TRBD2 on 7 matching bases. The germline V gene encodes CDR1 KGHDR and CDR2 SFDVKD. This CDR3 is 15 amino acids long. Trimming pared 7 bases from V and 2 bases from J, leaving 15 bases between. CDR3 amino acids: CATSPGRGPTDTQYF. In DNA, the CDR3 is TGTGCCACCAGCCCCGGGCGGGGGCCCACAGATACGCAGTATTTT.

A few counts support this clonotype. J is TRBJ2-7 and V is TRBV27; TRBD1 aligns across 8 bases. Germline-derived CDR1 and CDR2 are MNHEY and SMNVEV (reference sequence). The J segment lost 3 bases and the V segment lost 4 bases, leaving 8 bases of the junction unmatched. This CDR3 region has 15 residues. CDR3 protein: CASSSSWTGNYEQYF. CDR3 coding DNA: TGTGCCAGCAGTTCCTCCTGGACAGGGAACTACGAGCAGTACTTC.

This chain connects TRBV12-3 or TRBV12-4 to TRBJ2-1; 9 bases are a match to TRBD1. This CDR3 is built from 14 residues. V was pared by 6 bases and J by 7 bases, with 7 bases of the junction left unmatched. CDR3 nucleotides: TGTGCCAGCAGCTCCGGGACAGGGACGAATGAGCAGTTCTTC. Amino acids: CASSSGTGTNEQFF.

This clonotype has a handful of counts. The rearrangement links TRBV24-1 to TRBJ2-7, with D possibly TRBD1 on 5 matching bases. This CDR3 region has 13 residues. Germline V gene lookup returns CDR1 KGHDR and CDR2 SFDVKD. V dropped 9 bases and J dropped 2 bases, with 13 bases sitting between them. The CDR3 spells CATESDTAYEQYF. For the CDR3, the DNA is TGTGCCACCGAATCGGACACCGCCTACGAGCAGTACTTC.

V usage is TRBV4-1 and J usage is TRBJ2-1; no firm D call. This CDR3 is built from 11 residues. V shed 0 bases and J shed 9 bases, with 3 bases lying between them. Looked up from germline, CDR1 is MGHRA and CDR2 is YSYEKL. In nucleotides, the CDR3 is TGCGCCAGCAGCCAAGAATCTGAGCAGTTCTTC. Encoded protein: CASSQESEQFF.

This clonotype was observed many times. The chain has TRBV6-5 and TRBJ2-1; TRBD1 matches 7 bases. This CDR3 is 15 amino acids long. J gave up 3 bases and V 2 bases, and 4 bases lay outside the gene matches. Germline V lookup: CDR1 MNHEY, CDR2 SVGAGI. CDR3 loop: CASSYDRAGYNEQFF. The CDR3 DNA follows: TGTGCCAGCAGTTACGACAGGGCGGGCTACAATGAGCAGTTCTTC.

This chain joins TRBV12-3 or TRBV12-4 and TRBJ2-3; 7 nucleotides match TRBD1. The trim removed 7 bases at V and 0 bases at J, leaving 1 base unmatched. CDR3 length: 13 amino acids. The CDR3 here is CASMTGSTDTQYF. In DNA form, the CDR3 reads TGTGCCAGCATGACAGGGAGCACAGATACGCAGTATTTT.

The CDR3 protein is CASSQRQGPYNEQFF. CDR3 in DNA: TGTGCCAGCAGCCAAAGGCAGGGGCCCTACAATGAGCAGTTCTTC. The chain carries TRBV3-1 and TRBJ2-1, with D possibly matching TRBD1 (6 bases). V lost 2 bases, J lost 2 bases, and 10 bases lay in between. Germline V gene sequence: CDR1 LGHDT, CDR2 YNNKEL (reference sequence). The CDR3 has 15 residues.

The V and J genes are TRBV7-2 and TRBJ2-5, with D perhaps TRBD1 or TRBD2 (5 bases each). CDR1 and CDR2 (germline): SGHTA, FQGNSA. V was cut by 6 bases and J by 4 bases, with 15 bases left in between. This CDR3 has 14 amino acids. DNA for the CDR3: TGTGCCAGCAGTAGAAGCAGGGCGGGAGAGACCCAGTACTTC. Protein sequence: CASSRSRAGETQYF.

The CDR3 DNA reads as TGTGCCAGCAGCCAAGAAGGCCCGCAGTATTTT. As protein: CASSQEGPQYF. The chain combines TRBV7-8 with TRBJ2-3; D is ambiguous. CDR1 SGHVS and CDR2 FQNEAQ come from the germline V gene. The V and J ends lost 5 bases and 10 bases respectively, with 10 bases between them. The CDR3 has 11 residues. The complete variable domain, with remaining parts taken from reference TRBV7-8 and TRBJ2-3, reads GAGVSQSPRYKVAKRGQDVALRCDPISGHVSLFWYQQALGQGPEFLTYFQNEAQLDKSGLPSDRFFAERPEGSVSTLKIQRTQQEDSAVYLCASSQEGPQYFGPGTRLTVL.

This clonotype was observed a few times. In DNA, the CDR3 is TGTGCCAGCAGCCAACTGATGACTGGAAACACCATATATTTT. As protein: CASSQLMTGNTIYF. V gene TRBV14 combines with J gene TRBJ1-3; D is uncertain. The germline gives CDR1 SGHDN, CDR2 FVKESK. V lost 2 bases and J 2 bases, leaving 7 bases between the germline ends. The length of the CDR3 is 14 residues.